The next 21 T cell receptor beta chains were all read from a single sample in a study of beta chain features in type 1 diabetes. Isolated RNA was reverse transcribed in full, so expressed TCRB transcripts were sequenced. Here immunoSEQ multiplex PCR was the method, and the copy in TCRdb shows in-frame clones only, minus some. This table has tens of thousands of clones, almost 70% appearing once. The sequenced material came from Tregs from blood. The receptors come from a woman in her thirties or forties in good health.

This chain connects TRBV6-5 to TRBJ2-3; D is perhaps TRBD2 (7 bases). This CDR3 has 15 residues. Germline CDR1 is MNHEY and CDR2 is SVGAGI. The V gene lost 0 bases and the J gene lost 4 bases, with 11 bases spanning the gap. This CDR3 is CASSYSGGLPDTQYF. CDR3 DNA sequence: TGTGCCAGCAGTTACTCGGGGGGGCTCCCAGATACGCAGTATTTT.

The V gene is TRBV19, the J gene TRBJ2-1, with 11 bases matching TRBD2. This CDR3 is 18 amino acids long. Germline V gene data show CDR1 as LNHDA and CDR2 as SQIVND (reference sequence). Unmatched junction bases numbered 12, after V lost 4 bases and J lost 4 bases. In DNA form, the CDR3 reads TGTGCCAGTAGTACTCTCCTGGCTAGCGGGGGGAGATACAATGAGCAGTTCTTC. It yields the protein CASSTLLASGGRYNEQFF.

The rearrangement uses TRBV2 and TRBJ2-2; 10 nucleotides agree with TRBD2. The V and J ends lost 4 bases and 7 bases, in that order; junction bases with no gene match: 6. The germline V gene encodes CDR1 SNHLY and CDR2 FYNNEI. The CDR3 totals 15 residues. DNA of the CDR3: TGTGCCAGCAGTGGACTAGCGGGTCCTGGCGGGGAGCTGTTTTTT. Encoded protein: CASSGLAGPGGELFF.

V is TRBV5-1 and J is TRBJ1-1, with a possible D match to TRBD1 (5 bases). Trimming cost V 2 bases and J 1 base, with 6 bases left between them. Germline V gives CDR1 SGHRS, CDR2 YFSETQ. The CDR3 covers 13 residues. The CDR3 region has the DNA TGCGCCAGCAGCTTACAGGAGAACACTGAAGCTTTCTTT. Amino acids: CASSLQENTEAFF.

V usage is TRBV9 and J usage is TRBJ2-3; TRBD2 matches 7 bases. This CDR3 comprises 14 residues. The V and J ends lost 5 bases and 2 bases, in that order; junction bases with no gene match: 5. Germline-derived CDR1 and CDR2 are SGDLS and YYNGEE. The CDR3 spells CASSRLAVTDTQYF. CDR3 DNA sequence: TGTGCCAGCAGTCGACTAGCCGTCACAGATACGCAGTATTTT.

This sequence joins TRBV7-2 and TRBJ2-6; D call uncertain. Between the trimmed V and J ends, which lost 2 bases and 13 bases, there was a span of 18 bases. Germline-derived CDR1 and CDR2 are SGHTA and FQGNSA. The CDR3 is 15 amino acids. The CDR3 loop is CASSLSLEAMRVLTF. Here the CDR3 DNA reads TGTGCCAGCAGCTTATCCCTCGAAGCCATGCGGGTCCTGACTTTC.

The chain has TRBV6-6 and TRBJ2-7; 8 bases align to TRBD1. Unmatched junction bases numbered 5, after V lost 6 bases and J lost 7 bases. CDR1 is MNHNY, CDR2 SVGAGI, per germline (reference sequence). The CDR3 covers 12 residues. The CDR3 is CASRHTGGEQYF. DNA of the CDR3: TGTGCCAGCAGACACACAGGGGGGGAGCAGTACTTC.

The chain employs TRBV9 and TRBJ2-7; 8 bases line up with TRBD1. After removal of 0 bases from V and 6 bases from J, the junction contained 5 bases not matched to a gene. The CDR3 is 14 amino acids. Germline CDR1 and CDR2: SGDLS and YYNGEE. CDR3 sequence: CASSVGTGISEQYF. The CDR3 DNA reads TGTGCCAGCAGCGTAGGGACAGGGATTTCCGAGCAGTACTTC.

The chain carries TRBV11-2 and TRBJ2-3; TRBD1 aligns across 7 bases. The CDR3 is 16 amino acids. Germline CDR1 reads SGHAT; CDR2 reads FQNNGV. The trim removed 2 bases at V and 0 bases at J, leaving 5 bases unmatched. The CDR3 loop reads CASSLIQGVSTDTQYF. For the CDR3, the DNA is TGTGCCAGCAGCTTAATTCAGGGGGTCAGCACAGATACGCAGTATTTT.

The V gene is TRBV5-1, the J gene TRBJ2-7; maybe TRBD2 (6 bases). V dropped 0 bases and J dropped 3 bases, with 13 bases sitting between them. The CDR3 consists of 15 residues. Germline V gene lookup returns CDR1 SGHRS and CDR2 YFSETQ. The CDR3 DNA reads as TGCGCCAGCAGCTTGGGACGCGGGGTGGGCTACGAGCAGTACTTC. Residues: CASSLGRGVGYEQYF. The full variable domain, with the rest looked up from reference TRBV5-1 and TRBJ2-7, is KAGVTQTPRYLIKTRGQQVTLSCSPISGHRSVSWYQQTPGQGLQFLFEYFSETQRNKGNFPGRFSGRQFSNSRSEMNVSTLELGDSALYLCASSLGRGVGYEQYFGPGTRLTVT.

Points on this clone: The junction does not match germline at one end; this may be a read error. This chain links TRBV2 with TRBJ2-7, with TRBD2 identical over 11 bases. The CDR3 has 14 amino acids. Germline-derived CDR1 and CDR2 are SNHLY and FYNNEI. The CDR3 DNA is TGTGCCAGCAGCGCTCCGACTAGCGGGGCCCCTCAGGACTTC. Protein product: CASSAPTSGAPQDF.

V usage is TRBV6-1 and J usage is TRBJ1-3; 7 bases map to TRBD1. After removal of 6 bases from V and 2 bases from J, the junction contained 4 bases not matched to a gene. Germline V CDR1 and CDR2: MNHNS, SASEGT. CDR3 size: 14 residues. The CDR3 nucleotides are TGTGCCAGCAGGACAGGGAATCCTGGAAACACCATATATTTT. It encodes CASRTGNPGNTIYF.

The rearrangement joins TRBV28 to TRBJ2-5; 11 nucleotides line up with TRBD2. V was pared by 4 bases and J by 2 bases, with 3 bases of the junction left unmatched. CDR3 size: 15 residues. Looked up from germline, CDR1 is MDHEN and CDR2 is SYDVKM. The CDR3 DNA reads as TGTGCCAGCAGTTCTAGCGGGGGGATTCAAGAGACCCAGTACTTC. Residues: CASSSSGGIQETQYF.

This CDR3 is CASSWERGTQYF. Here the CDR3 DNA reads TGTGCCAGCAGCTGGGAAAGGGGGACCCAGTACTTC. The chain links TRBV11-2 to TRBJ2-5; possible D gene TRBD1, 5 bases. V lost 4 bases, J lost 7 bases, and 10 bases lay in between. Germline CDR1 SGHAT, CDR2 FQNNGV. The CDR3 covers 12 residues.

This clone was detected only a few times. CDR3 protein: CASSIDFGTENTGELFF. Written as DNA, the CDR3 is TGTGCCAGTAGTATAGATTTTGGGACAGAAAACACCGGGGAGCTGTTTTTT. V gene TRBV19 combines with J gene TRBJ2-2, with 7 bases lining up with TRBD1. V dropped 0 bases and J dropped 2; count of bases not matched to a gene: 6. Germline lookup yields CDR1 LNHDA and CDR2 SQIVND (reference sequence). This CDR3 is 17 amino acids long.

As to this clone: Other DNA sequences in the sample encode the same CDR3. This chain links TRBV18 with TRBJ2-7, with 8 bases lining up with TRBD1. With 1 base clipped from V and 7 bases from J, the junction kept 9 bases outside the gene matches. Germline assignment: CDR1 KGHSH and CDR2 LQKENI. The length of the CDR3 is 15 residues. The CDR3, as DNA: TGTGCCAGCTCACCACTTCTGCAGGGGGCGGCGGAGCAGTACTTC. Its translation: CASSPLLQGAAEQYF.

The chain joins TRBV6-1 to TRBJ1-2; 8 nucleotides match TRBD1. The CDR3 has 14 amino acids. The V and J ends lost 6 bases and 0 bases, in that order; junction bases with no gene match: 3. The germline V gene has CDR1 MNHNS and CDR2 SASEGT. Here the CDR3 DNA reads TGTGCCAGCAGGGGGGACAGGACTAACTATGGCTACACCTTC. Translated: CASRGDRTNYGYTF.

The J gene is TRBJ2-1, the V gene TRBV5-1, with 11 bases fitting TRBD2. The V segment lost 4 bases and the J segment 0 bases; nucleotides outside the gene matches: 6. Germline-derived CDR1 and CDR2 are SGHRS and YFSETQ. The CDR3 runs 17 residues. CDR3 DNA sequence: TGCGCCAGCAGCCCAACTAGCGGGGGATCCTCCTACAATGAGCAGTTCTTC. Its protein is CASSPTSGGSSYNEQFF.

The chain couples TRBV28 to TRBJ2-1; the D gene is possibly TRBD2 (7 bases). Per the germline V gene, CDR1 is MDHEN and CDR2 is SYDVKM. V was pared by 6 bases and J by 8 bases, with 23 bases between. This CDR3 has 16 amino acids. The CDR3 DNA reads as TGTGCCAGCAGCCCTACCGGGGCGGGGGCCAGGGATGAGCAGTTCTTC. Residues: CASSPTGAGARDEQFF. The full variable domain, rest sourced from reference TRBV28 and TRBJ2-1, is DVKVTQSSRYLVKRTGEKVFLECVQDMDHENMFWYRQDPGLGLRLIYFSYDVKMKEKGDIPEGYSVSREKKERFSLILESASTNQTSMYLCASSPTGAGARDEQFFGPGTRLTVL.

This chain links TRBV7-2 with TRBJ2-2; D might be TRBD1 (6 bases). Germline V gene lookup returns CDR1 SGHTA and CDR2 FQGNSA. CDR3 length: 17 amino acids. Deletions cut 7 bases from V and 0 bases from J, with 18 bases between. The CDR3 DNA reads as TGTGCCAGCACCCTAGTTTGGGGGCCCTCGAACACCGGGGAGCTGTTTTTT. As protein: CASTLVWGPSNTGELFF.

The rearrangement uses TRBV7-8 and TRBJ2-1; 8 bases map to TRBD2. This CDR3 spans 14 amino acids. The V and J ends lost 11 bases and 4 bases, in that order; junction bases with no gene match: 10. The germline V gene has CDR1 SGHVS and CDR2 FQNEAQ. The CDR3 coding sequence is TGTGCCGTGACGGGGGGGCGACGGTACAATGAGCAGTTCTTC. Translation gives CAVTGGRRYNEQFF.